These T cell receptor beta chains were read from a single sample in a study of vaccination effects on CD4 cells after COVID-19. These TCRs are of unknown antigen specificity. Produced via immunoSEQ multiplex PCR; TCRdb's table is partial and in-frame only. The sample comprises tens of thousands of clones, roughly 73% of which are singletons, and 22% rests with the top ten. The material was CD4+ T cells from PBMCs cultured with HCoV-NL63 spike peptides, obtained before COVID-19 vaccination. The source is a human donor who received a COVID-19 vaccine. CDR3s include the opening cysteine and the closing phenylalanine or tryptophan. D genes are given only for firm matches. Some rows mark clone size as missing; the rest say once, few, many or name a class of expanded clone.

CDR3nt | CDR3aa | j_gene | d_gene | abundance | v_gene
TGTGCCAGCAGTTACGCGGGAGGGCCGAGCGAGCAGTACTTC | CASSYAGGPSEQYF | TRBJ2-7 | TRBD2 | - | TRBV6-2/TRBV6-3
TGTGCCAGCAGCCAAGATCTCAATCAGCCCCAGCATTTT | CASSQDLNQPQHF | TRBJ1-5 | - | - | TRBV3-1/TRBV3-2
TGTGCCAGCAGCCCGCTGGGGGGCCAAAGCGAAGCTTTCTTT | CASSPLGGQSEAFF | TRBJ1-1 | - | - | TRBV7-9
TGCAGCGTTGACTCGGGAGGAGTGGATGGCTACACCTTC | CSVDSGGVDGYTF | TRBJ1-2 | - | - | TRBV29-1
TGTGCCTGGAGGGCAGGGGGCTCGACTGAAGCTTTCTTT | CAWRAGGSTEAFF | TRBJ1-1 | TRBD1 | - | TRBV30
TGTGCCTGGAAGAGGGCCCAAGAGACCCAGTACTTC | CAWKRAQETQYF | TRBJ2-5 | - | - | TRBV30
TGTGCCAGTAGCTATCCGGGACTAGGGGCACCGGGGGAGCAGTTCTTC | CASSYPGLGAPGEQFF | TRBJ2-1 | TRBD2 | - | TRBV19
TGTGCCATCAGCGCCTCTAGCGGGAGCACAGATACGCAGTATTTT | CAISASSGSTDTQYF | TRBJ2-3 | TRBD2 | - | TRBV10-3
TGTGCCAGCAGCCCAAGACTAGCGGGGGCAGATACGCAGTATTTT | CASSPRLAGADTQYF | TRBJ2-3 | TRBD2 | - | TRBV7-9
TGTGCCAGCAGCGTAGGCCCCGTCCAGGGGGCGGATTCACCCCTCCACTTT | CASSVGPVQGADSPLHF | TRBJ1-6 | TRBD1 | few | TRBV9
TGTGCCAGCAGCCCAGCCGGGCAGGGTAATGAAAAACTGTTTTTT | CASSPAGQGNEKLFF | TRBJ1-4 | - | - | TRBV3-1/TRBV3-2
TGTGCCATCAGTGAGTCGTCTCTAGCCGGGAACACCGGGGAGCTGTTTTTT | CAISESSLAGNTGELFF | TRBJ2-2 | - | few | TRBV10-3
TGCGCCAGCAGCTTTGGAGCAGATACGCAGTATTTT | CASSFGADTQYF | TRBJ2-3 | - | once | TRBV5-1
TGTGCCAGCAGCCGCGGGTCGGGGATTAATAGCAATCAGCCCCAGCATTTT | CASSRGSGINSNQPQHF | TRBJ1-5 | - | - | TRBV5-5
TGCGCCAGCAGCTTCCATCAGGGGACAGGGTACGAGCAGTACTTC | CASSFHQGTGYEQYF | TRBJ2-7 | TRBD1 | - | TRBV5-1
TGTGCCAGCAGCCAATCGAGCAAGCAGTTCTTC | CASSQSSKQFF | TRBJ2-1 | - | - | TRBV14